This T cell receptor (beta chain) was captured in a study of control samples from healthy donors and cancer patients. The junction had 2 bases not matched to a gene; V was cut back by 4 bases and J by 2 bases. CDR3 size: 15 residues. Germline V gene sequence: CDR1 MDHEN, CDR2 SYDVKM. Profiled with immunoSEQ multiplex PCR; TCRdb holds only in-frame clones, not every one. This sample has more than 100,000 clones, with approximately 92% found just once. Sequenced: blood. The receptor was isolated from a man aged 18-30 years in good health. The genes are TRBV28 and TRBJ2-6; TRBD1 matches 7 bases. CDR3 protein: CASSSTGAGANVLTF. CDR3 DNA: TGTGCCAGCAGTTCAACAGGGGCTGGGGCCAACGTCCTGACTTTC.